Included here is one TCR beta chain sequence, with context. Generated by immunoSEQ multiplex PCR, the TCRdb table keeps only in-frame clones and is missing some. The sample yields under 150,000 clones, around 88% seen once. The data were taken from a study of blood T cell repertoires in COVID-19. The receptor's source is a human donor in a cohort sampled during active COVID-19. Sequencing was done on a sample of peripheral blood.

CDR3 bases: TGTGCCACCAGCCCCGGACACGGCAGGGTAATTAATCAGCCCCAGCATTTT. Encoded protein: CATSPGHGRVINQPQHF. The chain joins TRBV24-1 to TRBJ1-5; possible D gene TRBD1, 5 bases. This CDR3 has 17 amino acids. V was pared by 7 bases and J by 4 bases, with 22 bases between. CDR1 KGHDR and CDR2 SFDVKD come from the germline V gene.